The subject of this entry is one T cell receptor beta chain. This clone was detected only a few times. Its antigen has not been determined. The CDR3 is cut off 3 residues early in the read; its end comes from the germline J gene. This specimen includes other DNA sequences encoding the same CDR3. The data were taken from a study of T cell clonality in common variable immunodeficiency (dated by TCRdb to the mid-2010s). Most of the CVID patients and most of the healthy controls were of Caucasian heritage. Heparinized peripheral whole blood samples of about 5 to 9 ml were obtained from each donor. Genomic DNA from adults with common variable immune deficiency (CVID) and from healthy adult controls was the source for sequencing TCRbeta CDR3 repertoires. The control group was made up of about 22 healthy adult volunteers (about ten male and 12 female) whose ages ranged from roughly 20 to 70 years, with a mean age of approximately 35. Diluted blood was density-centrifuged over Hypaque 1077 or Ficoll-Paque to isolate peripheral blood mononuclear cells. Genomic DNA was obtained from unsorted mononuclear cells through either Qiagen column purification or a centrifugation-based method.

The germline V and J ends show losses of 5 bases and 2 bases respectively, and no gene match explains 12 bases of the junction. CDR1 and CDR2 are read off the germline V gene as SGHVS and FNYEAQ. The CDR3 numbers 16 residues from cysteine through phenylalanine. Part of the CDR3 DNA is given, 39 bases translated from base 1. The paper as a whole reports these results and caveats: Correlations of repertoire features with clinical complications were constrained by heterogeneity among patients within the CVID cohort. According to the authors, figuring out what caused the increased clonality in CVID would require sequencing the repertoires of T cell subpopulations. Healthy controls shared more TCRbeta clones with each other than CVID subjects shared among themselves (p < 0.0001). TCRbeta clonality was higher in CVID subjects than in healthy controls (t-test p = 0.018), and the increase was most characteristic of about a third of subjects. CVID TCRbeta sequences reportedly showed fewer deletions and N-nucleotide insertions and lacked highly modified clones with 13 or more V deletions. Even though DNA input was equal, the average per sample came to some 82,000 unique sequences for controls compared with about 30,000 for CVID samples.

CVID samples and control samples contributed equivalent amounts of genomic DNA as sequencing input. For every sample, a 60 bp segment covering the rearranged TCRbeta CDR3 region was amplified and then sequenced. TCRbeta amplification used the immunoSEQ assay, a bias-corrected multiplex PCR with high-throughput sequencing. For the original study's pipeline: Every unique nucleotide sequence counted as a clone and was annotated with V, D and J genes, copy number and frequency. Sequences were labeled productive if in frame, and non-productive if out of frame or containing stop codons. As previously described, Shannon's entropy was used to calculate clonality. The predicted amino acid sequences of productive clones were used to derive the mean CDR3 Kyte-Doolittle hydropathy. Hierarchical clustering of scaled V gene usage was performed with the R hclust function using Manhattan distance and complete linkage. Sharing of clones by CDR3 amino acid sequence was evaluated through resampling of 12 repertoires per group over 100 rounds. The repertoires were screened for around 70 published EBV-specific TCRbeta sequences and 200 to 250 published CMV-specific TCRbeta sequences. After two CVID samples that produced fewer than 10,000 sequences were dropped from the analysis, 42 CVID repertoires remained. TCRdb limited this immuneACCESS table to in-frame rearrangements with V and J called. A share of clones is missing; checked studies link under half to unresolved V genes, and the rest is unexplained. V and J calls and clone size are copied from that table; D and trimming were computed from the DNA. Here the sample lists under 50,000 clones, none seen once only. The top ten clonotypes cover 5% to 6.5% of the sample.

Input material: peripheral blood mononuclear cells. This receptor chain uses TRBV7-6 and TRBJ2-7; 7 middle bases align to TRBD2. This TCR was sampled from a person between 18 and 70 years old in good health. This receptor carries the CDR3 CASSLGGASGTYEQYF. Incomplete CDR3 DNA: TGTGCCAGCAGCCTGGGCGGGGCTAGCGGAACCTACGAG.